The 14 T cell receptor beta chains in this list originate from one sample, sequenced in a study of OX40 agonist ivuxolimab in advanced cancers. Measured with immunoSEQ multiplex PCR; TCRdb has only the in-frame clones, and not every one. The sample yields about 46,000 clones, roughly 86% seen once. The sample here was CD4+ or CD8+ T cells sorted from blood, taken in a trial of the OX40 agonist ivuxolimab. These receptors were collected from an adult with an advanced solid tumor such as melanoma, head and neck, liver or kidney cancer.

The chain combines TRBV28 with TRBJ2-7; D is perhaps TRBD2 (5 bases). The germline V gene has CDR1 MDHEN and CDR2 SYDVKM. Deletions cut 3 bases from V and 2 bases from J, with 11 bases between. There are 14 residues in the CDR3. The CDR3: CASSFGRATYEQYF. CDR3 nucleotides: TGTGCCAGCAGTTTTGGGCGGGCCACCTACGAGCAGTACTTC.

The rearrangement links TRBV6-5 to TRBJ2-7; 7 bases align to TRBD1. Germline V CDR1 and CDR2: MNHEY, SVGAGI. The CDR3 is 14 residues long. With V trimmed by 2 bases and J by 4 bases, 5 bases remained unmatched. The CDR3 protein is CASSYRDRKYEQYF. For the CDR3, the DNA is TGTGCCAGCAGTTACCGGGACAGAAAATACGAGCAGTACTTC.

V and J are TRBV6-5 and TRBJ1-4, with D tentatively TRBD1 (6 bases). CDR1 is MNHEY and CDR2 is SVGAGI in the germline V gene. Deletions cut 2 bases from V and 4 bases from J, with 8 bases between. The CDR3 contains 14 residues. CDR3 sequence (DNA): TGTGCCAGCAGTTACCGGGGGCATAATGAAAAACTGTTTTTT. It translates to CASSYRGHNEKLFF.

This clone was observed a few times. V and J are TRBV19 and TRBJ1-6, with D possibly matching TRBD1 (5 bases). The V end was cut by 1 base, the J end by 7 bases, with 5 bases between. Germline CDR1 reads LNHDA; CDR2 reads SQIVND (reference sequence). This CDR3 has 13 residues. As DNA, the CDR3 is TGTGCCAGTAGTATAGGGACAAATTCACCCCTCCACTTT. Residues: CASSIGTNSPLHF. Supplemented by reference TRBV19 and TRBJ1-6, the full variable domain reads DGGITQSPKYLFRKEGQNVTLSCEQNLNHDAMYWYRQDPGQGLRLIYYSQIVNDFQKGDIAEGYSVSREKKESFPLTVTSAQKNPTAFYLCASSIGTNSPLHFGNGTRLTVT.

The chain couples TRBV6-5 to TRBJ2-7; D possibly corresponds to TRBD1 (5 bases). Germline V CDR1 and CDR2: MNHEY, SVGAGI. V lost 5 bases to trimming and J lost 2 bases, with 13 bases between them. The CDR3 sequence is 14 residues long. The CDR3 DNA reads as TGTGCCAGCAGTAAACCGACGGACACCTACGAGCAGTACTTC. Translation gives CASSKPTDTYEQYF.

V is TRBV19 and J is TRBJ2-7; TRBD2 matches 9 bases. Germline CDR1 is LNHDA and CDR2 is SQIVND (reference sequence). The CDR3 extends over 11 amino acids. The V and J ends lost 7 bases and 12 bases, in that order; junction bases with no gene match: 7. The CDR3 nucleotides are TGTGCCAGTAAAGCTAGCGGGAAGACGTACTTC. Encoded protein: CASKASGKTYF.

This chain uses TRBV7-9 with TRBJ2-3; D is tentatively TRBD1 or TRBD2 (5 bases each). The CDR3 totals 17 residues. CDR1 and CDR2 (germline): SEHNR, FQNEAQ (reference sequence). V was shortened by 5 bases and J by 4 bases, with 22 bases between the two germline ends. The CDR3 nucleotides read TGTGCCAGCAGCGTCTACCGGGACCCAGAGGACGCAGATACGCAGTATTTT. Protein sequence: CASSVYRDPEDADTQYF.

This chain connects TRBV19 to TRBJ2-1; D call uncertain. Trimming took off 1 base at V and 3 bases at J, with 7 bases between the two ends. Germline V gives CDR1 LNHDA, CDR2 SQIVND (reference sequence). The CDR3 is 14 residues long. CDR3 in DNA: TGTGCCAGTAGTATAGGGGAAGACTACAATGAGCAGTTCTTC. Residues: CASSIGEDYNEQFF.

The chain recombines TRBV13 with TRBJ2-3; D is uncertain. This CDR3 spans 11 amino acids. Trimming removed 6 bases at V and 5 bases at J, with 6 bases between. Germline CDR1 PRHDT, CDR2 FYEKMQ (reference sequence). As DNA, the CDR3 is TGTGCCAGCAGTATTCAAGATACGCAGTATTTT. Residues: CASSIQDTQYF.

The chain combines TRBV4-1 with TRBJ1-2; TRBD1 agrees at 9 bases. Germline lookup yields CDR1 MGHRA and CDR2 YSYEKL. The CDR3 is 15 residues long. V lost 0 bases, J lost 6 bases, and 5 bases stayed unmatched. CDR3 sequence (DNA): TGCGCCAGCAGCCAAGACGAACAGGGGGCGCATGGCTACACCTTC. It specifies CASSQDEQGAHGYTF.

The chain recombines TRBV7-6 with TRBJ2-2; no clear D gene. Germline values: CDR1 SGHVS, CDR2 FNYEAQ. CDR3 size: 18 residues. Deletions cut 1 base from V and 0 bases from J, with 15 bases between. The CDR3 sequence is CASSLGASLLANTGELFF. The DNA for the CDR3 is TGTGCCAGCAGCTTAGGGGCGTCCCTTCTCGCGAACACCGGGGAGCTGTTTTTT.

The CDR3 coding sequence is TGTGCCAGCAGCTTCCGGGACAGGGGACATTCACCCCTCCACTTT. It encodes CASSFRDRGHSPLHF. The rearrangement links TRBV5-4 to TRBJ1-6, with 10 bases matching TRBD1. The CDR3 contains 15 residues. Trimming took 2 bases from V and 8 from J; bases not matched to a gene: 4. In germline, CDR1 is SGHNT, CDR2 YYREEE (reference sequence). Combining the CDR3 with reference TRBV5-4 and TRBJ1-6 gives the whole variable domain ETGVTQSPTHLIKTRGQQVTLRCSSQSGHNTVSWYQQALGQGPQFIFQYYREEENGRGNFPPRFSGLQFPNYSSELNVNALELDDSALYLCASSFRDRGHSPLHFGNGTRLTVT.

V usage is TRBV19 and J usage is TRBJ2-1; D is unresolved. This CDR3 is built from 15 residues. CDR1 is LNHDA and CDR2 is SQIVND in the germline V gene (reference sequence). V lost 3 bases and J lost 5, with 14 bases in between. The CDR3 DNA sequence: TGTGCCAGTAGTATTTGGCTAGGAAGGGACAATGAGCAGTTCTTC. As protein: CASSIWLGRDNEQFF.

The chain couples TRBV6-5 to TRBJ2-5; the D call may be TRBD1 or TRBD2 (6 bases each). The CDR3 covers 14 residues. Germline V gene sequence: CDR1 MNHEY, CDR2 SVGAGI. V was clipped by 5 bases and J by 5 bases, with 15 bases between them. CDR3 DNA sequence: TGTGCCAGCAGTCAGAAGGGGGGTTGGGAGACCCAGTACTTC. Its translation is CASSQKGGWETQYF.